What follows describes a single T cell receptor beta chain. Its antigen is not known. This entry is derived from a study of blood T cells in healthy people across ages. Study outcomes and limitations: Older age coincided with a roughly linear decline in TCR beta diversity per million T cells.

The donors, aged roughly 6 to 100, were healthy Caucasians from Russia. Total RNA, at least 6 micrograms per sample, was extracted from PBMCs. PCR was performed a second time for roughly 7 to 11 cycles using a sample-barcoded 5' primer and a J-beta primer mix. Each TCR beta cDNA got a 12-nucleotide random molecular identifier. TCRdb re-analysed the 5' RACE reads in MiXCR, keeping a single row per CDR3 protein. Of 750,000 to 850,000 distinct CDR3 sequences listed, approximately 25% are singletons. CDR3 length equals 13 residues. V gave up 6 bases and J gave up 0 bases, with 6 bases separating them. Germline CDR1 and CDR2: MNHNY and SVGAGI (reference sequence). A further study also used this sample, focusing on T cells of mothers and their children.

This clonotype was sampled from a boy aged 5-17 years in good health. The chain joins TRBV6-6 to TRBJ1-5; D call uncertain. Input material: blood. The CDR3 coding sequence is TGTGCCAGCAGGCCCTATAGCAATCAGCCCCAGCATTTT. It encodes CASRPYSNQPQHF.